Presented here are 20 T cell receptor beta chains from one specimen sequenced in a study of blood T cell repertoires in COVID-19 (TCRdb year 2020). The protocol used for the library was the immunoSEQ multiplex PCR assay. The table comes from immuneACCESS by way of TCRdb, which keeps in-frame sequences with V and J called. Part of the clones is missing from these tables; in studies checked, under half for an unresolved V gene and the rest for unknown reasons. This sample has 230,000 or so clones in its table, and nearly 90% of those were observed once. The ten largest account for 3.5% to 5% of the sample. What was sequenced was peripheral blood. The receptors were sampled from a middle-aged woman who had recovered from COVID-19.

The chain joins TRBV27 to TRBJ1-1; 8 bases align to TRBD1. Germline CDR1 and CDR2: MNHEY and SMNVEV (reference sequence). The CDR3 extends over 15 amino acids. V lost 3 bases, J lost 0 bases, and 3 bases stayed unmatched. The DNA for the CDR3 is TGTGCCAGCAGTTTCTCGGACAGGGTGAACACTGAAGCTTTCTTT. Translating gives CASSFSDRVNTEAFF.

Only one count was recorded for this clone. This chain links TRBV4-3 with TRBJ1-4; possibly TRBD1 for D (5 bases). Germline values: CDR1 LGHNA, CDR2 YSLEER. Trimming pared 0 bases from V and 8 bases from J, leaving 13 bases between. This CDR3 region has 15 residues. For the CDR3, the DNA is TGCGCCAGCAGCCAAGAAGGGGTAGGAGAGGAAAAACTGTTTTTT. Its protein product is CASSQEGVGEEKLFF.

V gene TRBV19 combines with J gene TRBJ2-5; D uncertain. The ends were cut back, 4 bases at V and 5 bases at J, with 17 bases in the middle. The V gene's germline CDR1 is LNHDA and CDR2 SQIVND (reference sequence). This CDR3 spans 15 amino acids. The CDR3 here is CASSTSGRGGETQYF. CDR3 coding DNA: TGTGCCAGTAGTACCTCCGGCAGAGGTGGTGAGACCCAGTACTTC.

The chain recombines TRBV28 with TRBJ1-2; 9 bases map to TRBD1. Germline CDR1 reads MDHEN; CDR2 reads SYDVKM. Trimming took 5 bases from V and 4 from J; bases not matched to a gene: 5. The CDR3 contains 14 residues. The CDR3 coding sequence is TGTGCCAGCAGTCAAGGGACAGGGTCCTATGGCTACACCTTC. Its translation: CASSQGTGSYGYTF.

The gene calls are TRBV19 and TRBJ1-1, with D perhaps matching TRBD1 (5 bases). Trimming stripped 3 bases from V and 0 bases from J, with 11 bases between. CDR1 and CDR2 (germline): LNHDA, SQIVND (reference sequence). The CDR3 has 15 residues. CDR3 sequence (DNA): TGTGCCAGTAGTATGAGGACACTTATGAACACTGAAGCTTTCTTT. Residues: CASSMRTLMNTEAFF. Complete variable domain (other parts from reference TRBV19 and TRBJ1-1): DGGITQSPKYLFRKEGQNVTLSCEQNLNHDAMYWYRQDPGQGLRLIYYSQIVNDFQKGDIAEGYSVSREKKESFPLTVTSAQKNPTAFYLCASSMRTLMNTEAFFGQGTRLTVV.

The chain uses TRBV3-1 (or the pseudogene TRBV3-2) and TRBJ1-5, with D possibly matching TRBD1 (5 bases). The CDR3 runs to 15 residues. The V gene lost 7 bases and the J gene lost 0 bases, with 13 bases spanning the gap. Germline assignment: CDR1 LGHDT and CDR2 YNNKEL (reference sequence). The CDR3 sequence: CASTDAGDSNQPQHF. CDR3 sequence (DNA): TGTGCCAGCACCGATGCGGGGGATAGCAATCAGCCCCAGCATTTT.

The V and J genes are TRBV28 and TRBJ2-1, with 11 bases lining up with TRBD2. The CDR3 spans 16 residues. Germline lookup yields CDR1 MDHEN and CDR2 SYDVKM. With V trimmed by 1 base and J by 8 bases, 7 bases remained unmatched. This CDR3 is CASSLFVAGGLHEQFF. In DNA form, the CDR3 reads TGTGCCAGCAGTTTATTTGTAGCGGGGGGGCTCCATGAGCAGTTCTTC.

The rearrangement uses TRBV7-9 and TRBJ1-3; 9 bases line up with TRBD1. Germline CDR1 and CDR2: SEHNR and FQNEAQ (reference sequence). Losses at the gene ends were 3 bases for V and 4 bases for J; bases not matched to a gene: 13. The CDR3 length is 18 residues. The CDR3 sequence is CASSFPPGQGSAGNTIYF. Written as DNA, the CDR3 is TGTGCCAGCAGCTTTCCGCCGGGACAGGGATCCGCCGGAAACACCATATATTTT. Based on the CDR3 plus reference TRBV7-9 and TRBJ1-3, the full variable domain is DTGVSQNPRHKITKRGQNVTFRCDPISEHNRLYWYRQTLGQGPEFLTYFQNEAQLEKSRLLSDRFSAERPKGSFSTLEIQRTEQGDSAMYLCASSFPPGQGSAGNTIYFGEGSWLTVV.

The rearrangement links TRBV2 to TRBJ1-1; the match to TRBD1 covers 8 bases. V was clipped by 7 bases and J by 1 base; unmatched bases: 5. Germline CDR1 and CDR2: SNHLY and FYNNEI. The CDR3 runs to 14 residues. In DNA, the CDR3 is TGTGCCAGCAAAGAGGGGACAGGGAACACTGAAGCTTTCTTT. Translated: CASKEGTGNTEAFF.

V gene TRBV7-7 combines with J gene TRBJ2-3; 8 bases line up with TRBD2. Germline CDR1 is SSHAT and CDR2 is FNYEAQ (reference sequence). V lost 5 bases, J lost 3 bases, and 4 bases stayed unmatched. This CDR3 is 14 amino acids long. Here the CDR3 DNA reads TGTGCCAGCAGCCGGGAGGGGGAGACAGATACGCAGTATTTT. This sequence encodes CASSREGETDTQYF.

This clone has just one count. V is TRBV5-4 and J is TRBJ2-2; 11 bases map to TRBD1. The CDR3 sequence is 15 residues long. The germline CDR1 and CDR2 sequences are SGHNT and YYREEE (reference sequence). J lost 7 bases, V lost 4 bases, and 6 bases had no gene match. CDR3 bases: TGTGCCAGCAGCCCGGGACAGGGGGACATCGGGGAGCTGTTTTTT. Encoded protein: CASSPGQGDIGELFF.

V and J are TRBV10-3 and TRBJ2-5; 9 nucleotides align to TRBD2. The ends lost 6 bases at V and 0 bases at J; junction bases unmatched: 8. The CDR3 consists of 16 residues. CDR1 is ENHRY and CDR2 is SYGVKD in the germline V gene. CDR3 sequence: CAISLSGGHYQETQYF. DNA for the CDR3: TGTGCCATCAGCTTGAGCGGGGGGCACTACCAAGAGACCCAGTACTTC.

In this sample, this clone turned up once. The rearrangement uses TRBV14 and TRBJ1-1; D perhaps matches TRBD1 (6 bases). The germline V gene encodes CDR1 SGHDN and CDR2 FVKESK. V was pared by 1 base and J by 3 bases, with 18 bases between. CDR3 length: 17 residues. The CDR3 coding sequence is TGTGCCAGCAGCCAAGGGGGGAGGGGGATACCGGACACTGAAGCTTTCTTT. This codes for CASSQGGRGIPDTEAFF.

The CDR3 bases are TGTGCCAGCAGCCCAAGCCCCGGGACAGATACGCAGTATTTT. Translated, it gives CASSPSPGTDTQYF. The chain is built from TRBV9 and TRBJ2-3, with D hard to call. Trimming pared 4 bases from V and 3 bases from J, leaving 12 bases between. This CDR3 spans 14 amino acids. The germline V gene encodes CDR1 SGDLS and CDR2 YYNGEE.

As DNA, the CDR3 is TGTGCCAGCAGTGAAGCAGCAGGGATATACTATGGCTACACCTTC. Protein: CASSEAAGIYYGYTF. The chain is built from TRBV6-1 and TRBJ1-2; D perhaps matches TRBD1 (5 bases). V was cut by 0 bases and J by 3 bases, with 11 bases left in between. The CDR3 has 15 residues. The germline V gene has CDR1 MNHNS and CDR2 SASEGT.

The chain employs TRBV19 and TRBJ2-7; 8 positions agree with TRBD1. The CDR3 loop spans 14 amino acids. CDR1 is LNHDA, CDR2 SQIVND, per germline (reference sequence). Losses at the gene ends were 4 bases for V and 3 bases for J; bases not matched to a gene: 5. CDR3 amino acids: CASSTFGQGYEQYF. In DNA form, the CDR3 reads TGTGCCAGTAGTACGTTTGGACAGGGCTACGAGCAGTACTTC.

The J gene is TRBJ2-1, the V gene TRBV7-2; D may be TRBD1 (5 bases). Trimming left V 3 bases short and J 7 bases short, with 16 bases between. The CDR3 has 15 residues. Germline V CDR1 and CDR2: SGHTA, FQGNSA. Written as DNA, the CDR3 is TGTGCCAGCAGCTTCCAGGGCACCTTAGGGAATGAGCAGTTCTTC. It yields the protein CASSFQGTLGNEQFF.

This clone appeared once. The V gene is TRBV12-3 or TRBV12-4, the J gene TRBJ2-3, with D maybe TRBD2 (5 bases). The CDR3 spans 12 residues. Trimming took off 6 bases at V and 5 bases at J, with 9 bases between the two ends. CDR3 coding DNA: TGTGCCAGCAGCCCACTAGGAGATACGCAGTATTTT. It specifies CASSPLGDTQYF.

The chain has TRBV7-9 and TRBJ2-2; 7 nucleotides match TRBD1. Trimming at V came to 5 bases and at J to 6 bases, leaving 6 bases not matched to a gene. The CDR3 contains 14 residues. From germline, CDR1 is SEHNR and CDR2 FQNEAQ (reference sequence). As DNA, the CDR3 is TGTGCCAGCAGCGCAACAGGGGTGGCCGGGGAGCTGTTTTTT. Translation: CASSATGVAGELFF.

The CDR3 sequence is CSLRQGSSGYTF. The DNA of the CDR3 is TGCAGCTTGAGGCAGGGGAGTTCTGGCTACACCTTC. This chain joins TRBV29-1 and TRBJ1-2; a possible D gene is TRBD1 (6 bases). Germline CDR1 reads SQVTM; CDR2 reads ANQGSEA. The CDR3 has 12 residues. Trimming took 8 bases from V and 7 from J, leaving 17 bases between them. Filled out from reference TRBV29-1 and TRBJ1-2, the complete variable domain reads SAVISQKPSRDICQRGTSLTIQCQVDSQVTMMFWYRQQPGQSLTLIATANQGSEATYESGFVIDKFPISRPNLTFSTLTVSNMSPEDSSIYLCSLRQGSSGYTFGSGTRLTVV.